This T cell receptor (beta chain) was captured by sequencing in a study of CD8 T cells in ankylosing spondylitis listed by TCRdb under 2017. For the wider study: The study set out to find disease-linked TCR variants by profiling T cell receptor beta repertoires in ankylosing spondylitis patients and healthy donors. Peripheral blood was sampled, and synovial fluid was also collected from ankylosing spondylitis patients. The full study cohort was made up of about 25 ankylosing spondylitis patients and 108 healthy donors.

The research as a whole found: A CD8+ phenotype was shown by the disease-linked clones, which were found at relatively low frequencies in peripheral blood. Blood from ankylosing spondylitis patients appeared to be characterized by a TCR beta motif composed of several highly homologous amino acid variants. According to the report, matched synovial fluid samples from ankylosing spondylitis patients were significantly enriched for the disease-linked clones. Some of the motif variants had been reported before in the synovial fluid and blood of reactive arthritis patients, a finding that suggests common disease-initiation mechanisms.

The CDR3 covers 16 residues, taking in both the cysteine and the phenylalanine. The kept DNA is CDR3 alone, 48 bases in frame from the first base. Between the V and J ends, shortened by 1 base and 2 bases respectively, the junction contains 12 bases. The germline V gene gives CDR1 as LGHNA and CDR2 as YSLEER. TCRdb shows the sequencer as Illumina HiSeq 2500. Quantitative 5'-RACE with molecular barcodes was the method used to prepare the TCR beta libraries. The source study handled its data this way. Disease-linked TCR variants were identified with a new computational method built on a probabilistic model of VDJ rearrangement. In TCRdb, the public reads were trimmed at Q25 with fastp and aligned with MiXCR, with productive beta chains retained. Entries that share a CDR3 protein sequence are merged under the most common genes and DNA. TCRdb assigned the V and J calls; the authors' analysis was not used. The sample has over 700,000 distinct CDR3 sequences on record, roughly 20% of them singletons. The ten largest clones capture under 20% of the sample.

This clonotype was seen a few times. Its antigen remains unidentified. Base qualities are not provided; no much larger clone lies one nucleotide away. Input material: blood, either unsorted or a sorted T cell fraction (not recorded which). The V gene is TRBV4-3 and the J gene is TRBJ2-1; matching of 5 bases hints at TRBD2 as the D gene. The receptor was isolated from a male donor with ankylosing spondylitis. The CDR3 amino acid sequence is: CASSQGFGGTYNEQFF. The bases are TGCGCCAGCAGCCAAGGATTCGGAGGAACCTACAATGAGCAGTTCTTC.